A selection of T cell receptor beta chains follows, all from one sample in a study of CD8 T cells in ankylosing spondylitis. One entry per CDR3 protein results from TCRdb running MiXCR on the 5' RACE reads. Here the sample spans about 220,000 distinct CDR3 sequences, 20% to 30% being singletons. The source material was blood, either unsorted or a sorted T cell fraction (not recorded which). These receptors were obtained from a male donor with ankylosing spondylitis or in good health (not recorded which). Both conserved end residues are part of each CDR3. D genes are given only for firm matches. Size is omitted from some rows. Given values are once, few, many or a class for expanded clones.

V	J	D	size	CDR3	DNA
TRBV20-1	TRBJ2-7	TRBD2	many	CSAEETSSSSYEQYF	TGCAGTGCGGAAGAGACTAGCTCCAGTTCCTACGAGCAGTACTTC
TRBV25-1	TRBJ2-5	TRBD1	many	CASSDSGTGILETQYF	TGTGCCAGCAGTGATTCAGGGACAGGGATTTTGGAGACCCAGTACTTC
TRBV5-6	TRBJ2-2	TRBD2	many	CASSFSGREAGELFF	TGTGCCAGCAGCTTTAGCGGGAGAGAAGCCGGGGAGCTGTTTTTT
TRBV20-1	TRBJ2-1	TRBD2	few	CSAIPSLSGLAGKLGEQFF	TGCAGTGCCATCCCCTCACTCTCTGGACTAGCGGGCAAGCTAGGTGAGCAGTTCTTC
TRBV3-1	TRBJ2-7	.	.	CASSQERLGGVKQYF	TGTGCCAGCAGCCAAGAGCGGCTAGGCGGGGTCAAGCAGTACTTC
TRBV7-2	TRBJ2-5	TRBD2	many	CASSLVTSGDWATQYF	TGTGCCAGCAGCTTAGTGACTAGCGGGGATTGGGCGACCCAGTACTTC
TRBV20-1	TRBJ2-5	.	.	CSGELGETQYF	TGCAGTGGGGAGCTGGGAGAGACCCAGTACTTC
TRBV11-1	TRBJ2-4	.	.	CASSSLSQAKNIQYF	TGTGCCAGCAGCTCCTTGAGTCAGGCCAAAAACATTCAGTACTTC
TRBV19	TRBJ1-1	.	.	CASKLWMNTEAFF	TGTGCCAGTAAGTTATGGATGAACACTGAAGCTTTCTTT
TRBV5-1	TRBJ1-6	.	.	CASSLDPQGSNSPLHF	TGCGCCAGCAGCTTGGACCCCCAGGGATCGAATTCACCCCTCCACTTT
TRBV6-6	TRBJ2-7	.	many	CASTTGFSEQYF	TGTGCCAGCACTACGGGTTTTAGCGAGCAGTACTTC
TRBV9	TRBJ2-3	TRBD2	.	CASSVTASGSTDTQYF	TGTGCCAGCAGCGTAACGGCTAGCGGTAGCACAGATACGCAGTATTTT
TRBV2	TRBJ2-3	.	few	CASSDVGRGPRTDTQYF	TGTGCCAGCAGTGACGTGGGGCGGGGACCGCGCACAGATACGCAGTATTTT
TRBV7-9	TRBJ1-1	.	.	CASSLLAGAFF	TGTGCCAGCAGCTTACTAGCAGGAGCTTTCTTT
TRBV20-1	TRBJ2-2	.	many	CSVPGPVNTGELFF	TGCAGTGTCCCTGGTCCAGTGAACACCGGGGAGCTGTTTTTT
TRBV27	TRBJ1-5	.	once	CASTPGTYGNQPQHF	TGTGCCAGCACCCCCGGGACGTATGGAAATCAGCCCCAGCATTTT
TRBV20-1	TRBJ1-5	.	few	CSASRRNSNQPQHF	TGCAGTGCTAGTCGGAGAAATAGCAATCAGCCCCAGCATTTT
TRBV20-1	TRBJ1-6	.	few	CSAIDRPGDSPLHF	TGCAGTGCAATCGACAGGCCAGGCGATTCACCCCTCCACTTT
TRBV7-2	TRBJ2-3	.	.	CASSLARLRTDTQYF	TGTGCCAGCAGCTTAGCTCGACTCCGCACAGATACGCAGTATTTT
TRBV7-2	TRBJ2-2	.	many	CASSFGTPNTGELFF	TGTGCCAGCAGCTTCGGGACACCGAACACCGGGGAGCTGTTTTTT
TRBV4-2	TRBJ2-1	.	many	CASRHLTRNEQFF	TGTGCCAGCAGGCACTTGACCAGGAATGAGCAGTTCTTC
TRBV7-3	TRBJ2-1	.	once	CASSLGENNEQFF	TGTGCCAGCAGCTTGGGGGAGAACAATGAGCAGTTCTTC
TRBV5-1	TRBJ2-2	TRBD1	many	CASRQGDHTGELFF	TGCGCCAGCCGACAGGGAGATCATACCGGGGAGCTGTTTTTT
TRBV11-2	TRBJ2-1	TRBD2	many	CATQREFIYNEQFF	TGTGCCACACAGCGGGAGTTTATCTACAATGAGCAGTTCTTC
TRBV6-1	TRBJ2-7	.	many	CASSEFPDPEQYF	TGTGCCAGCAGTGAATTCCCCGATCCCGAGCAGTACTTC
TRBV12-3/TRBV12-4	TRBJ2-1	.	many	CASSTGGSNEQFF	TGTGCCAGCAGTACGGGCGGCTCAAATGAGCAGTTCTTC
TRBV29-1	TRBJ2-2	TRBD1	many	CSVSKDRGDGELFF	TGCAGCGTATCTAAGGACAGGGGTGACGGGGAGCTGTTTTTT
TRBV5-1	TRBJ2-1	.	many	CASSSGASSYNEQFF	TGCGCCAGCAGTTCAGGGGCTAGCTCCTACAATGAGCAGTTCTTC
TRBV5-1	TRBJ2-1	.	.	CASRQGTGYNEQFF	TGCGCCAGCAGACAGGGTACAGGCTACAATGAGCAGTTCTTC
TRBV9	TRBJ2-1	TRBD2	.	CASSFTGTSGYNEQFF	TGTGCCAGCAGCTTCACCGGGACTAGCGGTTACAATGAGCAGTTCTTC
TRBV5-1	TRBJ2-3	TRBD2	.	CASRLLAGGLPDTQYF	TGCGCCAGCAGGCTACTAGCGGGAGGCCTCCCAGATACGCAGTATTTT